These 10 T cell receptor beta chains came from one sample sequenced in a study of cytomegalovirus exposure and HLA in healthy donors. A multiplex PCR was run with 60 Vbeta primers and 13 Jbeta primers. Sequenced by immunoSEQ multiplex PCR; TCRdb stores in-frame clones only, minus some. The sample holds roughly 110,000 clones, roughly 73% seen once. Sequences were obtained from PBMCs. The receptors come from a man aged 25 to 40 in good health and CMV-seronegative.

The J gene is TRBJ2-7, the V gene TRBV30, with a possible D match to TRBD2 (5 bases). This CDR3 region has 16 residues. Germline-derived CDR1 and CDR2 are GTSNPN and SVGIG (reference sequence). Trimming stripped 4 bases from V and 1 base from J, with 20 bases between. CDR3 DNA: TGTGCCTGGAATGGGCTGGGGATCGGGATTTCCTACGAGCAGTACTTC. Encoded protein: CAWNGLGIGISYEQYF.

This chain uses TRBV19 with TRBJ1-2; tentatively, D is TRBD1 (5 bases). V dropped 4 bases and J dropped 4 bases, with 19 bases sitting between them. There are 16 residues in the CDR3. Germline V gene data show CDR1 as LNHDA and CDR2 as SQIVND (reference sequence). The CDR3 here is CASSTRQGSGGYGYTF. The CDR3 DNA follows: TGTGCCAGTAGTACCCGCCAGGGATCTGGTGGCTATGGCTACACCTTC.

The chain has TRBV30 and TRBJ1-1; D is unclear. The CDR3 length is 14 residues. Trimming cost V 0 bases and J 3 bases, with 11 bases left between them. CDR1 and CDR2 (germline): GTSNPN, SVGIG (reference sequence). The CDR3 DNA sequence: TGTGCCTGGAGTGTACGAAGCGGGTACACTGAAGCTTTCTTT. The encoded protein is CAWSVRSGYTEAFF.

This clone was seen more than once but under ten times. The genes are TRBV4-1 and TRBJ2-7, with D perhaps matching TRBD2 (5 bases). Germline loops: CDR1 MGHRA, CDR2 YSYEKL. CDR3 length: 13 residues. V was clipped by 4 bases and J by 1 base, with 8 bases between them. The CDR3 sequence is CASSRGSSYEQYF. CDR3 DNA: TGCGCCAGCAGCCGAGGGTCTTCCTACGAGCAGTACTTC.

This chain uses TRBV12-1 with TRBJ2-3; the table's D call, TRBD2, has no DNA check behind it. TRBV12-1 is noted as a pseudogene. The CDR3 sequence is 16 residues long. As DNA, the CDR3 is TGTGCCAGCAGCTTTGCGTCGGGGGGGCTAACAGATACGCAGTATTTT. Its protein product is CASSFASGGLTDTQYF.

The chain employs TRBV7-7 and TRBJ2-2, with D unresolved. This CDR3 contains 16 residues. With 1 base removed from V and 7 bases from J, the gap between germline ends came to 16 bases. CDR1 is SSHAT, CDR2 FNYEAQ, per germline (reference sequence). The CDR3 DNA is TGTGCCAGCAGCTTAGTGGTAACGGAGAATGGCGGGGAGCTGTTTTTT. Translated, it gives CASSLVVTENGGELFF.

CDR3 nucleotide sequence: TGCGCCAGCAGCTCGGGGGGGACAGGGAGTTACGAGCAGTACTTC. Its protein product is CASSSGGTGSYEQYF. This chain joins TRBV5-1 and TRBJ2-5; maybe TRBD1 (9 bases). The J call may be wrong; the DNA end is better matched by TRBJ2-7. In germline, CDR1 is SGHRS, CDR2 YFSETQ. CDR3 length: 15 residues.

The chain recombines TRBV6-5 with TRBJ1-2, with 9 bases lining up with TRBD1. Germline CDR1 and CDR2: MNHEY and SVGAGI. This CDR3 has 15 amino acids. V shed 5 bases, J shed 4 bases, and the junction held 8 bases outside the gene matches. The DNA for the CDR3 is TGTGCCAGCAGTAACCCGGGACAGGGATCCTATGGCTACACCTTC. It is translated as CASSNPGQGSYGYTF.

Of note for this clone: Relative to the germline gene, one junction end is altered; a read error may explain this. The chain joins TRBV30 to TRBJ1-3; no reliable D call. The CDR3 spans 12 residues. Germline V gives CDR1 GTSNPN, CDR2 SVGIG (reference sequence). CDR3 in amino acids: CAWTQAGNTIYF. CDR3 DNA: TGTGCCTGGACCCAGGCTGGGAACACCATATATTTT.

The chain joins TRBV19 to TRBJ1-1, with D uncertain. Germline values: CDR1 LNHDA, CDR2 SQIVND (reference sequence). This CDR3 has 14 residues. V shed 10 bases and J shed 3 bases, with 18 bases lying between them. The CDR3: CATSPRRKDTEAFF. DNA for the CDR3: TGTGCCACCAGCCCTCGGAGGAAGGACACTGAAGCTTTCTTT.